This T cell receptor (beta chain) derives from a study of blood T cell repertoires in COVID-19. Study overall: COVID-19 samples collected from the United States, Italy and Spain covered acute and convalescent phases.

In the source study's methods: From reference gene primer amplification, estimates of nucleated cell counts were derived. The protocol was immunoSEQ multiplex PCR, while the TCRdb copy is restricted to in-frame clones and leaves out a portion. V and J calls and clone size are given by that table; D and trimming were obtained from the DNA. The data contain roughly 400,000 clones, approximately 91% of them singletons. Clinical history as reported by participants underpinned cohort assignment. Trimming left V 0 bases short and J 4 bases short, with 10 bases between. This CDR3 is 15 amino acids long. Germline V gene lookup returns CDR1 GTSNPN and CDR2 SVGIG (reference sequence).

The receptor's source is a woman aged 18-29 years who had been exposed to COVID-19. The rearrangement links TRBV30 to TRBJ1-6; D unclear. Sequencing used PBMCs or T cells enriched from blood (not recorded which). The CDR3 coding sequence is TGTGCCTGGAGTGTTGCCACGAGGTATAATTCACCCCTCCACTTT. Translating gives CAWSVATRYNSPLHF.